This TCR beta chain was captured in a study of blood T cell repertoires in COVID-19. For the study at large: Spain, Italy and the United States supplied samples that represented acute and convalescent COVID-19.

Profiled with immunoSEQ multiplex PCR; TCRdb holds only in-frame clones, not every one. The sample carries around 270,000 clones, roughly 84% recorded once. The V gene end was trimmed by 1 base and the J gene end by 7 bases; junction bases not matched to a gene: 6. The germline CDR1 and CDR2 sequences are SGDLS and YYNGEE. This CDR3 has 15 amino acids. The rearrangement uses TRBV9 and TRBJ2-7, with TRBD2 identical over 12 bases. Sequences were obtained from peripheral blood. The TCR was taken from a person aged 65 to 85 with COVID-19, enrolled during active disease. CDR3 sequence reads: CASSVWPSGRGEQYF. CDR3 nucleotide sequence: TGTGCCAGCAGCGTATGGCCTAGCGGGAGGGGAGAGCAGTACTTC.